The 26 T cell receptor beta chains presented below share a single source sample, sequenced in a study of blood T cell repertoires in COVID-19. Sequencing used immunoSEQ multiplex PCR; TCRdb keeps in-frame clones, though not all of them. The sample holds 160,000 or so clones, approximately 90% seen once. Material: peripheral blood. These receptors came from a woman aged 45-65 years with acute or convalescent COVID-19.

This chain links TRBV27 with TRBJ2-7; 8 bases map to TRBD1. The V gene's germline CDR1 is MNHEY and CDR2 SMNVEV (reference sequence). The CDR3 has 14 amino acids. The V segment lost 2 bases and the J segment 3 bases; nucleotides outside the gene matches: 3. The CDR3 spells CASSLVTGDYEQYF. The CDR3 coding sequence is TGTGCCAGCAGTTTAGTGACAGGGGACTACGAGCAGTACTTC.

The chain employs TRBV5-4 and TRBJ2-6; the D gene is possibly TRBD1 (9 bases). The ends were cut back, 4 bases at V and 2 bases at J, with 19 bases in the middle. The CDR3 extends over 18 amino acids. Per the germline V gene, CDR1 is SGHNT and CDR2 is YYREEE (reference sequence). The CDR3: CASSRGGQGLTGANVLTF. In DNA form, the CDR3 reads TGTGCCAGCAGCCGGGGGGGACAGGGACTGACTGGGGCCAACGTCCTGACTTTC.

V is TRBV10-3 and J is TRBJ1-2, with TRBD1 matching over 8 bases. CDR1 and CDR2 from the germline V gene are ENHRY and SYGVKD. V lost 7 bases, J lost 3 bases, and 4 bases stayed unmatched. The CDR3 has 13 amino acids. As DNA, the CDR3 is TGTGCCATCACCACACAGGGGGACTATGGCTACACCTTC. Residues: CAITTQGDYGYTF.

The chain uses TRBV4-2 and TRBJ1-2, with D perhaps matching TRBD1 (6 bases). CDR3 length equals 15 residues. Trimming removed 4 bases at V and 4 bases at J, with 16 bases between. Germline V gene lookup returns CDR1 LGHNA and CDR2 YNFKEQ. CDR3 protein: CASSLDATGIYGYTF. In nucleotides, the CDR3 is TGTGCCAGCAGCCTAGATGCTACAGGGATCTATGGCTACACCTTC.

The chain recombines TRBV19 with TRBJ1-5; D is possibly TRBD1 (5 bases). From germline, CDR1 is LNHDA and CDR2 SQIVND (reference sequence). The CDR3 has 13 residues. The germline V and J ends were trimmed by 6 bases and 4 bases, with 10 bases remaining between them. CDR3 DNA: TGTGCCAGTAGCCCAGGGCTAAATCAGCCCCAGCATTTT. Protein: CASSPGLNQPQHF.

This CDR3 reads CASSLGAPYQETQYF. In DNA form, the CDR3 reads TGTGCCAGCAGCTTAGGGGCCCCGTACCAAGAGACCCAGTACTTC. V usage is TRBV11-2 and J usage is TRBJ2-5; no clear D. Trimming stripped 1 base from V and 0 bases from J, with 9 bases between. The CDR3 totals 15 residues. Germline assignment: CDR1 SGHAT and CDR2 FQNNGV.

Worth noting for this clone: The same CDR3 arises from other DNA sequences in this sample as well. The CDR3 DNA reads TGTGCCAGTAGTATACTCGGGGGTACAGATACGCAGTATTTT. As protein: CASSILGGTDTQYF. The chain recombines TRBV19 with TRBJ2-3; a weak D match, TRBD2 (6 bases). CDR3 size: 14 residues. Germline V gene data show CDR1 as LNHDA and CDR2 as SQIVND (reference sequence). Trimming left V 2 bases short and J 3 bases short, with 9 bases between.

This clone showed up just once. V is TRBV12-5 and J is TRBJ1-5, with no clear D. With 5 bases removed from V and 6 bases from J, the gap between germline ends came to 23 bases. The germline V gene has CDR1 LGHNT and CDR2 FRNRAP. CDR3 length: 17 residues. In DNA, the CDR3 is TGTGCTAGTGGTCCACTAGGGCAAGGGAAAAGTCCTCAGCCCCAGCATTTT. It encodes CASGPLGQGKSPQPQHF.

V is TRBV19 and J is TRBJ2-2, with TRBD1 matching 11 bases. The CDR3 sequence is 15 residues long. Germline CDR1 reads LNHDA; CDR2 reads SQIVND (reference sequence). Germline trimming cut 6 bases from V and 8 bases from J; bases unmatched to any gene: 8. The CDR3 loop reads CASRPGTGGPGELFF. CDR3 DNA: TGTGCCAGTAGGCCCGGGACAGGGGGTCCGGGGGAGCTGTTTTTT. The variable domain in full, with the rest retrieved from reference TRBV19 and TRBJ2-2, is DGGITQSPKYLFRKEGQNVTLSCEQNLNHDAMYWYRQDPGQGLRLIYYSQIVNDFQKGDIAEGYSVSREKKESFPLTVTSAQKNPTAFYLCASRPGTGGPGELFFGEGSRLTVL.

About this clone itself: The same CDR3 also results from other DNA sequences found in this sample. This chain connects TRBV6-5 to TRBJ2-7; a possible D gene is TRBD2 (6 bases). CDR1 and CDR2 (germline): MNHEY, SVGAGI. The CDR3 length is 14 residues. Trimming removed 5 bases at V and 0 bases at J, with 11 bases between. The CDR3 region is CASSRRDSSYEQYF. CDR3 DNA: TGTGCCAGCAGTCGGCGGGATAGCTCCTACGAGCAGTACTTC.

This sequence joins TRBV5-1 and TRBJ2-7; D possibly corresponds to TRBD2 (6 bases). CDR1 is SGHRS, CDR2 YFSETQ, per germline. V was clipped by 2 bases and J by 2 bases, with 8 bases between them. This CDR3 has 13 residues. The CDR3 coding sequence is TGCGCCAGCAGCTTCGGCGGGGCCTACGAGCAGTACTTC. Amino acids: CASSFGGAYEQYF.

The chain carries TRBV7-2 and TRBJ2-2, with 9 bases aligning to TRBD2. Germline-derived CDR1 and CDR2 are SGHTA and FQGNSA. V was pared by 5 bases and J by 5 bases, with 12 bases of the junction left unmatched. CDR3 length: 17 amino acids. CDR3 residues: CASSLSRASGMTGELFF. The DNA of the CDR3 is TGTGCCAGCAGCCTAAGTAGGGCTAGCGGGATGACCGGGGAGCTGTTTTTT.

The chain has TRBV6-1 and TRBJ1-2, with TRBD1 matching 11 bases. Germline V gene lookup returns CDR1 MNHNS and CDR2 SASEGT. With V trimmed by 6 bases and J by 7 bases, 4 bases remained unmatched. There are 13 residues in the CDR3. The DNA of the CDR3 is TGTGCCAGCAGAGGGACAGGGGGTTTTGGCTACACCTTC. It encodes CASRGTGGFGYTF.

The chain couples TRBV7-7 to TRBJ1-6; D uncertain. The V end was cut by 2 bases, the J end by 7 bases, with 6 bases between. This CDR3 has 13 amino acids. Germline values: CDR1 SSHAT, CDR2 FNYEAQ (reference sequence). Here the CDR3 reads CASSLTVNSPLHF. In DNA, the CDR3 is TGTGCCAGCAGCTTAACGGTCAATTCACCCCTCCACTTT.

As DNA, the CDR3 is TGTGCCAGCTCACCTCCAGGTACCGACACAGATACGCAGTATTTT. It translates to CASSPPGTDTDTQYF. The chain links TRBV18 to TRBJ2-3; no reliable D call. The CDR3 runs to 15 residues. V was clipped by 3 bases and J by 2 bases, with 12 bases between them. Germline assignment: CDR1 KGHSH and CDR2 LQKENI.

CDR3 DNA: TGTGCCAGCAGCCAAGATGGGGAACAGGGAGTGGACACCATATATTTT. Translating gives CASSQDGEQGVDTIYF. The chain links TRBV4-2 to TRBJ1-3, with D perhaps TRBD1 (6 bases). The V end lost 0 bases, the J end lost 8 bases, and 17 bases lay between the germline ends. Germline CDR1 and CDR2: LGHNA and YNFKEQ. This CDR3 contains 16 residues.

J is TRBJ1-5 and V is TRBV6-5; D perhaps matches TRBD1 (6 bases). This CDR3 is 14 amino acids long. CDR1 is MNHEY and CDR2 is SVGAGI in the germline V gene. Trimming removed 6 bases from V and 9 bases from J, with 18 bases in between. This CDR3 is CASRPKGVYTPQHF. As DNA, the CDR3 is TGTGCCAGCAGACCAAAGGGGGTTTATACGCCCCAGCATTTT.

This chain uses TRBV3-1 (or the pseudogene TRBV3-2) with TRBJ2-5; D not certain. This CDR3 spans 12 amino acids. Trimming cost V 1 base and J 6 bases, with 6 bases left between them. Germline V lookup: CDR1 LGHDT, CDR2 YNNKEL (reference sequence). The CDR3 loop reads CASSQVWQTQYF. Here the CDR3 DNA reads TGTGCCAGCAGCCAAGTATGGCAGACCCAGTACTTC.

The V call is TRBV5-1, the J call TRBJ1-1; TRBD1 matches 9 bases. This CDR3 has 14 amino acids. Germline values: CDR1 SGHRS, CDR2 YFSETQ. The junction had 10 bases not matched to a gene; V was cut back by 7 bases and J by 6 bases. The CDR3 nucleotides read TGCGCCAGCTTCCGGGACAGGGTTGATCCTGAAGCTTTCTTT. Translation: CASFRDRVDPEAFF. Filled out from reference TRBV5-1 and TRBJ1-1, the complete variable domain reads KAGVTQTPRYLIKTRGQQVTLSCSPISGHRSVSWYQQTPGQGLQFLFEYFSETQRNKGNFPGRFSGRQFSNSRSEMNVSTLELGDSALYLCASFRDRVDPEAFFGQGTRLTVV.

This clone is a singleton in its sample. CDR3: CASSPDSYGYTF. In DNA form, the CDR3 reads TGTGCCAGCAGCCCGGACAGTTATGGCTACACCTTC. This chain joins TRBV27 and TRBJ1-2; possibly TRBD1 for D (6 bases). Germline CDR1 and CDR2: MNHEY and SMNVEV (reference sequence). There are 12 residues in the CDR3. V was pared by 6 bases and J by 5 bases, with 10 bases between.

The chain links TRBV15 to TRBJ2-7; 9 bases map to TRBD2. The J segment lost 5 bases and the V segment lost 2 bases, leaving 10 bases of the junction unmatched. Germline CDR1 LNHNV, CDR2 YYDKDF (reference sequence). The CDR3 has 16 residues. CDR3 DNA sequence: TGTGCCACCAGCAGAACGCGGGGGGGGTTGAACAACGAGCAGTACTTC. The encoded protein is CATSRTRGGLNNEQYF.

The chain combines TRBV27 with TRBJ2-1; weak D call: TRBD1 (8 bases). The germline CDR1 and CDR2 sequences are MNHEY and SMNVEV (reference sequence). Trimming stripped 6 bases from V and 4 bases from J, with 16 bases between. The CDR3 sequence is 15 residues long. DNA for the CDR3: TGTGCCAGCAGGACAGCGGGACAGGCGTACAATGAGCAGTTCTTC. Residues: CASRTAGQAYNEQFF.

The chain carries TRBV5-4 and TRBJ2-2, with a tentative D call TRBD2 (6 bases). V dropped 3 bases and J dropped 3 bases, with 12 bases sitting between them. Germline assignment: CDR1 SGHNT and CDR2 YYREEE (reference sequence). This CDR3 is 15 amino acids long. CDR3 protein: CASSSRDSHTGELFF. DNA of the CDR3: TGTGCCAGCAGCTCCCGGGACTCCCACACCGGGGAGCTGTTTTTT.

The chain recombines TRBV6-6 with TRBJ2-1; D gene unclear. Germline CDR1 and CDR2: MNHNY and SVGAGI (reference sequence). Trimming left V 2 bases short and J 7 bases short, with 9 bases between. The CDR3 is 13 amino acids. CDR3 sequence reads: CASSYVSLNEQFF. CDR3 DNA: TGTGCCAGCAGTTACGTTAGCCTGAATGAGCAGTTCTTC.

A few counts support this clone. V gene TRBV12-3 or TRBV12-4 combines with J gene TRBJ1-2; tentative D call: TRBD1 (5 bases). The V and J ends lost 5 bases and 0 bases respectively, with 7 bases between them. This CDR3 is built from 13 residues. This CDR3 reads CASSVTANYGYTF. Here the CDR3 DNA reads TGTGCCAGCAGTGTGACAGCTAACTATGGCTACACCTTC.

The CDR3 DNA reads TGTGCCAGTAGTGCGGGACAGGGGGTGACGGACACCGGGGAGCTGTTTTTT. Translation: CASSAGQGVTDTGELFF. The chain recombines TRBV19 with TRBJ2-2; TRBD1 agrees at 11 bases. With V trimmed by 5 bases and J by 3 bases, 8 bases remained unmatched. This CDR3 comprises 17 residues. Germline CDR1 is LNHDA and CDR2 is SQIVND (reference sequence).